This TCR beta chain stems from a study of cytomegalovirus exposure and HLA in healthy donors. Whole-study findings and limits: There were some V segments, including TRBV6-2 and TRBV6-3, excluded as indistinguishable. DRB1 had the most TCR associations and HLA-C the fewest, a later analysis found, with rates varying by HLA locus.

This CDR3 has 17 amino acids. Germline CDR1 is MNHEY and CDR2 is SMNVEV (reference sequence). V was clipped by 4 bases and J by 3 bases; unmatched bases: 9. This clone was observed a single time. Its specificity is unknown. The PCR used 60 Vbeta and 13 Jbeta primers. TCRdb's copy holds only in-frame clones and misses some; the assay was immunoSEQ multiplex PCR. The repertoire holds roughly 140,000 clones, with over 60% as singletons. The J gene is TRBJ2-1, the V gene TRBV27, with 10 bases matching TRBD1. The clonotype originates from a man aged 40-50 years in good health and CMV-seropositive. Sequencing was done on a sample of PBMCs. CDR3 protein: CASSYDRGHPRYNEQFF. DNA of the CDR3: TGTGCCAGCAGTTATGACAGGGGGCACCCCCGCTACAATGAGCAGTTCTTC.